This T cell receptor beta chain was identified in a study of shared T cell receptors in the human thymus. Trimming shortened V by 2 bases and J by 5 bases, and 7 bases separated the two germline ends. Germline V CDR1 and CDR2: SGHDT, YYEEEE. The CDR3 totals 12 residues. Clones were sequenced by immunoSEQ multiplex PCR, and TCRdb holds only the in-frame ones, with some missing. The table has hundreds of thousands of clones, roughly 94% seen once. In the case of this clone: The same CDR3 arises from other DNA sequences in this sample as well.

This receptor was identified in a human donor. The chain combines TRBV5-6 with TRBJ1-2, with unresolved D. The sequenced sample consisted of thymocytes. CDR3 sequence reads: CASSLGGYGYTF. The CDR3 nucleotides are TGTGCCAGCAGCTTAGGAGGATATGGCTACACCTTC.